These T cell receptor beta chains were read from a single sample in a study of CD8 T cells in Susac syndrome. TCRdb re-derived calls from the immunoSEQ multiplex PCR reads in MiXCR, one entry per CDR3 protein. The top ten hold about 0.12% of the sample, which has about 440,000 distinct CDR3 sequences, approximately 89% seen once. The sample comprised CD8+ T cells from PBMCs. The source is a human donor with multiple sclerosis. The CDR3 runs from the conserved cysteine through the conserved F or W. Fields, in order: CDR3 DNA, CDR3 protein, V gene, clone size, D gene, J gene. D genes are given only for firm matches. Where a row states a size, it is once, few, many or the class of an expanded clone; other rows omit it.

CDR3 DNA: TGTGCCAGCAATTACGAGGGGACCTACGAGCAGTACTTC
CDR3 protein: CASNYEGTYEQYF
V gene: TRBV12-3/TRBV12-4
clone size: -
D gene: -
J gene: TRBJ2-7

CDR3 DNA: TGTGCCAGCAGTTTTGATAGCGACTACAATGAGCAGTTCTTC
CDR3 protein: CASSFDSDYNEQFF
V gene: TRBV28
clone size: -
D gene: -
J gene: TRBJ2-1

CDR3 DNA: TGTGCCAGCAGCTCGGACGGGACAGGACCAACAGATACGCAGTATTTT
CDR3 protein: CASSSDGTGPTDTQYF
V gene: TRBV5-4
clone size: -
D gene: TRBD1
J gene: TRBJ2-3

CDR3 DNA: TGTGCCTCAAGGGGACTAGCGAACAATGAGCAGTTCTTC
CDR3 protein: CASRGLANNEQFF
V gene: TRBV30
clone size: -
D gene: TRBD2
J gene: TRBJ2-1

CDR3 DNA: TGTGCCAGCAGCCGAATGGCGGGATGGGGGCGCAGCAATCAGCCCCAGCATTTT
CDR3 protein: CASSRMAGWGRSNQPQHF
V gene: TRBV2
clone size: -
D gene: -
J gene: TRBJ1-5

CDR3 DNA: TGTGCCAGCAGCCATAGCGAGGCCGAGCAGTACTTC
CDR3 protein: CASSHSEAEQYF
V gene: TRBV6-5
clone size: once
D gene: -
J gene: TRBJ2-7

CDR3 DNA: TGTGCCAGCAGTGAATCGGCATCCTACGAGCAGTACTTC
CDR3 protein: CASSESASYEQYF
V gene: TRBV2
clone size: once
D gene: -
J gene: TRBJ2-7

CDR3 DNA: TGCAGTGCTAGCGGCGGGTACTGGGAGACCCAGTACTTC
CDR3 protein: CSASGGYWETQYF
V gene: TRBV20-1
clone size: -
D gene: -
J gene: TRBJ2-5

CDR3 DNA: TGTGCCAGCAGTCCCGTATGGTGGGAGGCAAACACCTACGAGCAGTACTTC
CDR3 protein: CASSPVWWEANTYEQYF
V gene: TRBV27
clone size: -
D gene: -
J gene: TRBJ2-7

CDR3 DNA: TGCAGCGTGGATCCCCCGGGGGGTATAGGCTACACCTTC
CDR3 protein: CSVDPPGGIGYTF
V gene: TRBV29-1
clone size: -
D gene: -
J gene: TRBJ1-2

CDR3 DNA: TGCGCCAGCAGCCAAGATGTGGGGCTTGGCTACACCTTC
CDR3 protein: CASSQDVGLGYTF
V gene: TRBV4-1
clone size: -
D gene: -
J gene: TRBJ1-2

CDR3 DNA: TGTGCCAGCAGTTTACGACAGGGAGGCTATGGCTACACCTTC
CDR3 protein: CASSLRQGGYGYTF
V gene: TRBV27
clone size: -
D gene: TRBD1
J gene: TRBJ1-2

CDR3 DNA: TGTGCCAGCAGCCAGGTCGATAGCGGGAACGGTCCGAGCTCCTACGAGCAGTACTTC
CDR3 protein: CASSQVDSGNGPSSYEQYF
V gene: TRBV4-2
clone size: -
D gene: TRBD2
J gene: TRBJ2-7

CDR3 DNA: TGTGCCAGCAGCCAAGTAGCAGGGCACGAGCAGTACTTC
CDR3 protein: CASSQVAGHEQYF
V gene: TRBV3-1
clone size: once
D gene: -
J gene: TRBJ2-7

CDR3 DNA: TGTGCCAGCAGCCCACGGGACAGGGGGCCAGATACGCAGTATTTT
CDR3 protein: CASSPRDRGPDTQYF
V gene: TRBV7-9
clone size: -
D gene: TRBD1
J gene: TRBJ2-3

CDR3 DNA: TGTGCCAGCAGCCAAGAAATGGGATTAAACACTGAAGCTTTCTTT
CDR3 protein: CASSQEMGLNTEAFF
V gene: TRBV4-2
clone size: -
D gene: -
J gene: TRBJ1-1

CDR3 DNA: TGTGCCAGCAGCTGGGGCCGAGGGACGAGGCCCGAGGGGGGGGAGCTGTTTTTT
CDR3 protein: CASSWGRGTRPEGGELFF
V gene: TRBV7-6
clone size: -
D gene: -
J gene: TRBJ2-2

CDR3 DNA: TGTGCCAGCAGTTACTCGGTAGGGAGTGCCTACAATGAGCAGTTCTTC
CDR3 protein: CASSYSVGSAYNEQFF
V gene: TRBV6-5
clone size: -
D gene: -
J gene: TRBJ2-1

CDR3 DNA: TGTGCCAGCAGTGGGCAGGCCGGGACCTATGGCTACACCTTC
CDR3 protein: CASSGQAGTYGYTF
V gene: TRBV6-1
clone size: -
D gene: -
J gene: TRBJ1-2

CDR3 DNA: TGTGCCACCAGCAGAGATCTTTCAACTAGCCGGGACGAGCAGTACTTC
CDR3 protein: CATSRDLSTSRDEQYF
V gene: TRBV15
clone size: few
D gene: -
J gene: TRBJ2-7

CDR3 DNA: TGTGCCAGCAGCGAAGGGGACAGGCCTACCTACGAGCAGTACTTC
CDR3 protein: CASSEGDRPTYEQYF
V gene: TRBV7-9
clone size: -
D gene: TRBD1
J gene: TRBJ2-7

CDR3 DNA: TGTGCCAGCAGTTTAAAGTGGCCGGGACTAGCCTTAGACACAGATACGCAGTATTTT
CDR3 protein: CASSLKWPGLALDTDTQYF
V gene: TRBV28
clone size: once
D gene: TRBD2
J gene: TRBJ2-3

CDR3 DNA: TGCAGCGTTGTAAGTCACAGCATTTCTACCTACGAGCAGTACTTC
CDR3 protein: CSVVSHSISTYEQYF
V gene: TRBV29-1
clone size: -
D gene: -
J gene: TRBJ2-7

CDR3 DNA: TGCAGTGCTAGAGATCTTCGAGGGGGCAGTGAGCAGTTCTTC
CDR3 protein: CSARDLRGGSEQFF
V gene: TRBV20-1
clone size: -
D gene: TRBD1
J gene: TRBJ2-1

CDR3 DNA: TGTGCCATCAATTCCGGGACTCCTAACTATGGCTACACCTTC
CDR3 protein: CAINSGTPNYGYTF
V gene: TRBV10-3
clone size: -
D gene: -
J gene: TRBJ1-2

CDR3 DNA: TGCGCCAGCAGCCAAGAGACGGACAGGGTTTTTGAGCAGTTCTTC
CDR3 protein: CASSQETDRVFEQFF
V gene: TRBV4-1
clone size: -
D gene: TRBD1
J gene: TRBJ2-1

CDR3 DNA: TGTGCCAGCAGCTACGCCGGGACAGGGGGATATTTGGAGGCCGGGGAGCTGTTTTTT
CDR3 protein: CASSYAGTGGYLEAGELFF
V gene: TRBV11-2
clone size: -
D gene: TRBD1
J gene: TRBJ2-2

CDR3 DNA: TGTGCCAGCAGCGCCCAGACACCCATGAACACTGAAGCTTTCTTT
CDR3 protein: CASSAQTPMNTEAFF
V gene: TRBV7-9
clone size: -
D gene: -
J gene: TRBJ1-1

CDR3 DNA: TGCGCCAGCAGCCCCAGGGACTCATTAGGAGATACGCAGTATTTT
CDR3 protein: CASSPRDSLGDTQYF
V gene: TRBV4-1
clone size: -
D gene: -
J gene: TRBJ2-3

CDR3 DNA: TGTGCCAGCAGTCAGAAGGACAGGGGTATCTACGAGCAGTACTTC
CDR3 protein: CASSQKDRGIYEQYF
V gene: TRBV6-5
clone size: -
D gene: TRBD1
J gene: TRBJ2-7

CDR3 DNA: TGTGCCAGCAGTCCTTGGGACATAACCTACGAGCAGTACTTC
CDR3 protein: CASSPWDITYEQYF
V gene: TRBV14
clone size: -
D gene: -
J gene: TRBJ2-7

CDR3 DNA: TGTGCCAGCAGCTTTAGTGAGACTAGCGGGAGGGAAGCGGTTGAGCAGTTCTTC
CDR3 protein: CASSFSETSGREAVEQFF
V gene: TRBV5-6
clone size: -
D gene: TRBD2
J gene: TRBJ2-1

CDR3 DNA: TGTGCCAGCAGCCCTCTGAGTACGCGGCAGCCCCAGCATTTT
CDR3 protein: CASSPLSTRQPQHF
V gene: TRBV3-1
clone size: -
D gene: -
J gene: TRBJ1-5

CDR3 DNA: TGCAGCGTTGAAGAGGACAGGTATAACACTGAAGCTTTCTTT
CDR3 protein: CSVEEDRYNTEAFF
V gene: TRBV29-1
clone size: -
D gene: TRBD1
J gene: TRBJ1-1

CDR3 DNA: TGTGCCAGCAGTTCGGGGGGGCCGCGGACCGGGGAGCTGTTTTTT
CDR3 protein: CASSSGGPRTGELFF
V gene: TRBV13
clone size: -
D gene: TRBD2
J gene: TRBJ2-2

CDR3 DNA: TGTGCCAGCAGTCCGTACCCACAGGATTTCGGGAACACTGAAGCTTTCTTT
CDR3 protein: CASSPYPQDFGNTEAFF
V gene: TRBV2
clone size: -
D gene: -
J gene: TRBJ1-1